The 12 T cell receptor beta chains given below trace back to one sample, sequenced in a study of read filtering for tumor transcriptome and immune sequencing. The library was built from about 0.4 ug RNA with molecular barcoded adaptors for alpha/delta and beta/gamma chains. TCRdb called the reads again in MiXCR, with one record for every CDR3 protein. Of tens of thousands of distinct CDR3 sequences detected, roughly 21% appear once; the ten largest clones hold about an eighth. Sequencing input: a population of CD138-negative cells sorted from bone marrow. These receptors were obtained from a donor older than 35 with multiple myeloma.

Comments on this clonotype: An end of the junction differs from the germline gene, which may be a read error. The chain has TRBV4-1 and TRBJ2-1; TRBD2 aligns across 8 bases. CDR1 is MGHRA, CDR2 YSYEKL, per germline. This CDR3 region has 16 residues. The CDR3: CASSSAGGVSYNEQSF. CDR3 DNA: TGCGCCAGCAGCTCCGCCGGGGGGGTGTCCTACAATGAGCAGTCCTTC.

This clonotype has a count of ten or more. V and J are TRBV20-1 and TRBJ1-6, with 8 bases that match TRBD1. The CDR3 has 12 amino acids. J lost 6 bases, V lost 6 bases, and 1 base had no gene match. Germline CDR1 and CDR2: DFQATT and SNEGSKA (reference sequence). The CDR3 nucleotides are TGCAGTGCGGGACAGGCTAATTCACCCCTCCACTTT. It translates to CSAGQANSPLHF.

This clonotype was seen at least ten times. This chain joins TRBV13 and TRBJ2-1; D possibly corresponds to TRBD2 (6 bases). The CDR3 length is 15 residues. The V end was cut by 1 base, the J end by 5 bases, with 12 bases between. Per the germline V gene, CDR1 is PRHDT and CDR2 is FYEKMQ (reference sequence). This CDR3 reads CASSLAGTLHNEQFF. The CDR3 nucleotides read TGTGCCAGCAGCTTAGCAGGGACTTTGCACAATGAGCAGTTCTTC. Supplemented by reference TRBV13 and TRBJ2-1, the full variable domain reads AAGVIQSPRHLIKEKRETATLKCYPIPRHDTVYWYQQGPGQDPQFLISFYEKMQSDKGSIPDRFSAQQFSDYHSELNMSSLELGDSALYFCASSLAGTLHNEQFFGPGTRLTVL.

The V and J genes are TRBV19 and TRBJ1-5, with 8 bases aligning to TRBD1. The CDR3 covers 14 residues. Germline assignment: CDR1 LNHDA and CDR2 SQIVND (reference sequence). The V and J ends lost 7 bases and 8 bases, in that order; junction bases with no gene match: 10. The CDR3 DNA follows: TGTGCCAGTACCTCTGGACAGGGCCGGAAGCCCCAGCATTTT. It is translated as CASTSGQGRKPQHF. Variable domain in full (rest from reference TRBV19 and TRBJ1-5): DGGITQSPKYLFRKEGQNVTLSCEQNLNHDAMYWYRQDPGQGLRLIYYSQIVNDFQKGDIAEGYSVSREKKESFPLTVTSAQKNPTAFYLCASTSGQGRKPQHFGDGTRLSIL.

Comment on this clonotype: Since a much larger clone is just one base distant, this may be a read error. The V gene is TRBV14, the J gene TRBJ2-1; D gene unclear. Trimming took 6 bases from V and 5 from J, leaving 23 bases between them. The CDR3 has 17 residues. Germline values: CDR1 SGHDN, CDR2 FVKESK. The CDR3 here is CASSPFNKVPQNNEQFF. For the CDR3, the DNA is TGTGCCAGCAGTCCTTTTAACAAGGTACCCCAAAACAATGAGCAGTTCTTC.

This clonotype has a count of ten or more. The rearrangement joins TRBV10-1 to TRBJ2-3; D unclear. The CDR3 is 14 amino acids. The germline gives CDR1 WNHNN, CDR2 SYGVQD (reference sequence). The germline V and J ends were trimmed by 5 bases and 4 bases, with 13 bases remaining between them. For the CDR3, the DNA is TGCGCCAGCAGTTTTGACCCCTCGGCAGATACGCAGTATTTT. Residues: CASSFDPSADTQYF.

This clonotype has just a few counts. The chain employs TRBV14 and TRBJ1-1; D uncertain. V was pared by 0 bases and J by 3 bases, with 5 bases between. The germline V gene has CDR1 SGHDN and CDR2 FVKESK. CDR3 length equals 13 residues. CDR3 amino acids: CASSQDLYTEAFF. The CDR3 DNA is TGTGCCAGCAGCCAAGATCTGTACACTGAAGCTTTCTTT. Variable domain in full (rest from reference TRBV14 and TRBJ1-1): EAGVTQFPSHSVIEKGQTVTLRCDPISGHDNLYWYRRVMGKEIKFLLHFVKESKQDESGMPNNRFLAERTGGTYSTLKVQPAELEDSGVYFCASSQDLYTEAFFGQGTRLTVV.

On this clonotype: This sequence may be a read error, since a much larger clone differs from it by one base. The chain links TRBV20-1 to TRBJ2-7; TRBD2 matches 10 bases. CDR1 and CDR2 (germline): DFQATT, SNEGSKA (reference sequence). The CDR3 spans 12 residues. Trimming took 8 bases from V and 4 from J; bases not matched to a gene: 5. This CDR3 is CSTKAGGYEQYF. The CDR3, as DNA: TGCAGTACCAAAGCGGGGGGGTACGAGCAGTACTTC.

This clonotype appeared a few times. This chain connects TRBV4-1 to TRBJ1-2, with no clear D. The V end was cut by 6 bases, the J end by 0 bases, with 14 bases between. Germline V lookup: CDR1 MGHRA, CDR2 YSYEKL. This CDR3 region has 15 residues. The CDR3 is CASSQEVRPNYGYTF. CDR3 coding DNA: TGCGCCAGCAGTCAGGAAGTTAGACCTAACTATGGCTACACCTTC.

The chain joins TRBV6-6 to TRBJ2-7; D may correspond to TRBD1 or TRBD2 (5 bases each). CDR1 and CDR2 from the germline V gene are MNHNY and SVGAGI (reference sequence). Trimming left V 2 bases short and J 4 bases short, with 15 bases between. This CDR3 spans 15 amino acids. The CDR3 sequence is CASSYAWDPAYEQYF. DNA for the CDR3: TGTGCCAGCAGTTACGCGTGGGACCCCGCTTACGAGCAGTACTTC.

This clonotype showed up many times. The chain joins TRBV11-2 to TRBJ2-1; perhaps TRBD2 as D (7 bases). Trimming pared 5 bases from V and 9 bases from J, leaving 23 bases between. The CDR3 is 16 residues long. In germline, CDR1 is SGHAT, CDR2 FQNNGV. CDR3 in DNA: TGTGCCAGCAGCCGAGGCCTTAGGGGGGGGTACGGTGAGCAGTTCTTC. Translating gives CASSRGLRGGYGEQFF.

A word on this clonotype: The likely explanation is a read error, given a far larger clone one base away. The chain joins TRBV27 to TRBJ2-1; D is perhaps TRBD2 (6 bases). This CDR3 comprises 16 residues. Germline V gene sequence: CDR1 MNHEY, CDR2 SMNVEV (reference sequence). This chain's CDR3 is CASSLEPGLPYNERFF. For the CDR3, the DNA is TGTGCCAGCAGTTTAGAGCCGGGACTGCCCTACAATGAGCGGTTCTTC.